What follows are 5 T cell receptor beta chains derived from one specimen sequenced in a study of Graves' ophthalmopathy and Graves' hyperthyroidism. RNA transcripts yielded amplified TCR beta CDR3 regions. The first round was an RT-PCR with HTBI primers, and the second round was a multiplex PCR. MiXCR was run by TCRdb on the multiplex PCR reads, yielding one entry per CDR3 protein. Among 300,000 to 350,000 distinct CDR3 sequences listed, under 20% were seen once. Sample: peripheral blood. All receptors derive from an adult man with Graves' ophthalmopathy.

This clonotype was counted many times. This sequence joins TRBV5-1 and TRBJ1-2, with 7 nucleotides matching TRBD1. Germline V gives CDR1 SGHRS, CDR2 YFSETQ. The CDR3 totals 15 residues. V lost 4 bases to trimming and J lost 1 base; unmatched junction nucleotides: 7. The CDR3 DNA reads TGCGCCAGCAGCGTGAACACAGGGGTTAACTATGGCTACACCTTC. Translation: CASSVNTGVNYGYTF.

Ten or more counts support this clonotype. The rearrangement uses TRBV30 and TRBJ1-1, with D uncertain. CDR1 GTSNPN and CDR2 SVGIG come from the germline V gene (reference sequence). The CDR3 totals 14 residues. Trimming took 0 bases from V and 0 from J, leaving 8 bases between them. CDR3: CAWSVVRVNTEAFF. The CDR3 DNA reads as TGTGCCTGGAGTGTCGTTAGGGTGAACACTGAAGCTTTCTTT.

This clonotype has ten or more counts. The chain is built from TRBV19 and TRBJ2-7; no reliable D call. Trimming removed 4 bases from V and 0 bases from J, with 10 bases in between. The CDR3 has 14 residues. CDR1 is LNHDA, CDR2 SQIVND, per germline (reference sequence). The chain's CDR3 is CASSKLDGSYEQYF. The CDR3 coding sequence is TGTGCCAGTAGTAAACTCGACGGCTCCTACGAGCAGTACTTC. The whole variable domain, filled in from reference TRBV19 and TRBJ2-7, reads DGGITQSPKYLFRKEGQNVTLSCEQNLNHDAMYWYRQDPGQGLRLIYYSQIVNDFQKGDIAEGYSVSREKKESFPLTVTSAQKNPTAFYLCASSKLDGSYEQYFGPGTRLTVT.

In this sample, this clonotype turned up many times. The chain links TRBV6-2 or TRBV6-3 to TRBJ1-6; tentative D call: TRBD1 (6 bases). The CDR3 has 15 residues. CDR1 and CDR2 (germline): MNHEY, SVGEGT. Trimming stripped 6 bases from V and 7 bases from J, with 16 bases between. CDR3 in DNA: TGTGCCAGCAGCTTCGAGGGGGAAGGAAATTCACCCCTCCACTTT. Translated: CASSFEGEGNSPLHF.

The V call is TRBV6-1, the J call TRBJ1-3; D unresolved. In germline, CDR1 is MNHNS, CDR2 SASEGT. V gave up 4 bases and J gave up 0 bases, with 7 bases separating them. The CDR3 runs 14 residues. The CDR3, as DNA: TGTGCCAGCAGTGTTACCGCCTCTGGAAACACCATATATTTT. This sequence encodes CASSVTASGNTIYF.